Listed here are 2 T cell receptor beta chains from one sample, sequenced in a study of a mutant IDH1 vaccine in newly diagnosed glioma. Time point described: week 47, end of study. Vaccination used 300 ug of mutant IDH1 20-mer peptide per dose, with topical imiquimod. Their cognate antigens are unknown. The data were produced by immunoSEQ multiplex PCR, yet TCRdb's version contains in-frame clones alone and is incomplete. The table records tens of thousands of clones, around four fifths of them present only once. The sample was PBMCs, taken from a glioma patient whose treatment included an IDH1 peptide vaccine. The origin of the receptors is a man in his forties with glioma.

CDR3 protein: CASRMNSGGGETQYF. The DNA for the CDR3 is TGTGCCAGCAGGATGAATAGCGGGGGTGGAGAGACCCAGTACTTC. The V call is TRBV2, the J call TRBJ2-5; 9 nucleotides line up with TRBD2. The CDR3 loop spans 15 amino acids. CDR1 and CDR2 (germline): SNHLY, FYNNEI. The V and J ends lost 6 bases and 4 bases, in that order; junction bases with no gene match: 9.

The gene calls are TRBV9 and TRBJ2-3, with D perhaps matching TRBD1 or TRBD2 (6 bases each). The CDR3 sequence is 15 residues long. Germline assignment: CDR1 SGDLS and CDR2 YYNGEE. V was pared by 3 bases and J by 4 bases, with 15 bases between. The CDR3 protein is CASSARGGGADTQYF. CDR3 coding DNA: TGTGCCAGCAGCGCGAGAGGAGGGGGAGCAGATACGCAGTATTTT.